These 3 T cell receptor beta chains share one sample of origin, sequenced in a study of OX40 agonist ivuxolimab in advanced cancers. Receptor libraries were prepared by the immunoSEQ multiplex PCR assay. This is the immuneACCESS table as TCRdb keeps it, with only in-frame sequences that have V and J called. A part of the clones is gone; compared with another copy, unresolved V genes explain less than half, and the rest is unexplained. The sample contains approximately 77,000 clones, 84% of them found a single time. In total, the top ten clones hold over 6% of the sample. Here the sequenced sample was CD4+ or CD8+ T cells sorted from blood, taken in a trial of the OX40 agonist ivuxolimab. These receptors were taken from an adult with an advanced solid tumor such as melanoma, head and neck, liver or kidney cancer.

The V call is TRBV19, the J call TRBJ2-1; 7 nucleotides align to TRBD2. V gave up 1 base and J gave up 4 bases; unmatched junction bases: 7. The germline V gene has CDR1 LNHDA and CDR2 SQIVND (reference sequence). The CDR3 has 16 residues. CDR3 in amino acids: CASSIGASGPYNEQFF. In DNA form, the CDR3 reads TGTGCCAGTAGTATAGGGGCTAGCGGTCCTTACAATGAGCAGTTCTTC.

CDR3 nucleotide sequence: TGTGCCAGCAGCCCTTCTGGGACAGACAATGAAAAACTGTTTTTT. It yields the protein CASSPSGTDNEKLFF. The chain is built from TRBV6-6 and TRBJ1-4; 7 bases are a match to TRBD1. CDR3 length: 15 amino acids. Trimming removed 6 bases from V and 5 bases from J; junction bases left unmatched: 9. Germline CDR1 reads MNHNY; CDR2 reads SVGAGI (reference sequence).

V is TRBV5-4 and J is TRBJ1-6, with D possibly matching TRBD1 (6 bases). The germline V gene encodes CDR1 SGHNT and CDR2 YYREEE (reference sequence). The CDR3 covers 17 residues. Deletions cut 4 bases from V and 10 bases from J, with 24 bases between. The CDR3 loop is CASSLGGAGRGSSPLHF. DNA for the CDR3: TGTGCCAGCAGCCTGGGGGGGGCCGGCCGGGGAAGCTCACCCCTCCACTTT.